Listed here is a single TCR beta chain. With 0 bases clipped from V and 6 bases from J, the junction kept 16 bases outside the gene matches. Germline CDR1 is SGDLS and CDR2 is YYNGEE. The CDR3 contains 19 residues. Clones were read by immunoSEQ multiplex PCR, and TCRdb kept only the in-frame ones, dropping some. The sample lists about 100,000 clones, 80% to 90% occurring once. The data are from a study of blood T cell repertoires in COVID-19. Study-wide context: Sources were T cells, B-cell-depleted T cells, or PBMCs; the material itself was cDNA or gDNA.

The clonotype originates from a man aged 60-69 years with acute or convalescent COVID-19. The chain carries TRBV9 and TRBJ2-2, with 8 bases matching TRBD2. Sequenced: peripheral blood. The CDR3 DNA reads TGTGCCAGCAGCGTAGCGGGAGGGCCTGGAGTAGGAGGTGCCGGGGAGCTGTTTTTT. This codes for CASSVAGGPGVGGAGELFF.